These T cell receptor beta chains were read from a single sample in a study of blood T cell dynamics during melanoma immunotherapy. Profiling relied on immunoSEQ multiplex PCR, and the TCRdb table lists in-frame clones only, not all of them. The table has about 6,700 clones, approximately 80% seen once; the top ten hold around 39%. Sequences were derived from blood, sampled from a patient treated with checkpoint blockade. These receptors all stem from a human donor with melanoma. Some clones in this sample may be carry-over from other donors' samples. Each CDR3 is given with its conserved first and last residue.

CDR3aa: CASSLVMSQTDPLYEQYF
j_gene: TRBJ2-7
v_gene: TRBV4-2

CDR3aa: CASSLHGTLEGYTF
j_gene: TRBJ1-2
v_gene: TRBV28

CDR3aa: CASSPRDLRPQHF
j_gene: TRBJ1-5
v_gene: TRBV7-8

CDR3aa: CASSANAGNTGELFF
j_gene: TRBJ2-2
v_gene: TRBV5-1

CDR3aa: CASSHRGQLVNYGYTF
j_gene: TRBJ1-2
v_gene: TRBV9

CDR3aa: CASSFYRDLAYNEQFF
j_gene: TRBJ2-1
v_gene: TRBV7-9

CDR3aa: CASGTGRSYEQYF
j_gene: -
v_gene: TRBV19

CDR3aa: CASSSYPVEGHQPQHF
j_gene: TRBJ1-5
v_gene: TRBV7-2

CDR3aa: CASNQGENQPQHF
j_gene: TRBJ1-5
v_gene: TRBV2

CDR3aa: CASKGQSVYEQYF
j_gene: TRBJ2-7
v_gene: TRBV6-1

CDR3aa: CASSSGQGVTDTQYF
j_gene: TRBJ2-3
v_gene: TRBV7-9

CDR3aa: CASSRKRGARDKNIQYF
j_gene: TRBJ2-4
v_gene: TRBV7-2

CDR3aa: CASSGTSGSPATQYF
j_gene: TRBJ2-3
v_gene: TRBV6-6

CDR3aa: CASSLVTGRDYGYTF
j_gene: TRBJ1-2
v_gene: TRBV5-1

CDR3aa: CASSPKDSSNYGYTF
j_gene: TRBJ1-2
v_gene: TRBV6-5

CDR3aa: CASSSTSGKGSYNEQFF
j_gene: TRBJ2-1
v_gene: TRBV11-2

CDR3aa: CASSARTGYRTEAFF
j_gene: TRBJ1-1
v_gene: TRBV6-1

CDR3aa: CSAPLGDTQYF
j_gene: TRBJ2-3
v_gene: TRBV20-1

CDR3aa: CASSSSGQGDSGRALSSYNEQFF
j_gene: TRBJ2-1
v_gene: TRBV5-1

CDR3aa: CAWKRSGNTIYF
j_gene: TRBJ1-3
v_gene: TRBV30

CDR3aa: CASSTGGVEETQYF
j_gene: TRBJ2-5
v_gene: TRBV5-1

CDR3aa: CASSSYNEQFF
j_gene: TRBJ2-1
v_gene: TRBV5-1

CDR3aa: CASSLSQSSYEQYF
j_gene: TRBJ2-7
v_gene: TRBV5-1

CDR3aa: CASSRRGRDKETQYF
j_gene: TRBJ2-5
v_gene: TRBV6-6

CDR3aa: CASSDSGNEKLFF
j_gene: TRBJ1-4
v_gene: TRBV27

CDR3aa: CASGSAHWGTDTQYF
j_gene: TRBJ2-3
v_gene: TRBV27

CDR3aa: CASSLTGLVDTQYF
j_gene: TRBJ2-3
v_gene: TRBV5-1

CDR3aa: CASSQEVGGHYEQYF
j_gene: TRBJ2-7
v_gene: TRBV4-1

CDR3aa: CASSLGGASETQYF
j_gene: TRBJ2-5
v_gene: TRBV5-5

CDR3aa: CASSPATGATYEQYF
j_gene: -
v_gene: TRBV5-1

CDR3aa: CASSERGGSYNEQFF
j_gene: TRBJ2-1
v_gene: TRBV10-1

CDR3aa: CASSQELAGGTSTDTQYF
j_gene: TRBJ2-3
v_gene: TRBV4-2

CDR3aa: CASSKSGTPEHF
j_gene: TRBJ1-5
v_gene: TRBV5-5

CDR3aa: CASSLGGPETQYF
j_gene: TRBJ2-5
v_gene: TRBV5-4

CDR3aa: CASSQNRGNTEAFF
j_gene: TRBJ1-1
v_gene: TRBV7-6

CDR3aa: CASSREQGAGEQFF
j_gene: TRBJ2-1
v_gene: TRBV18

CDR3aa: CASSLISVVGKTQYF
j_gene: TRBJ2-5
v_gene: TRBV28

CDR3aa: CASSQAFGGEGSGANVLTF
j_gene: TRBJ2-6
v_gene: TRBV4-2

CDR3aa: CASSPRPPGASHLTGELFF
j_gene: TRBJ2-2
v_gene: TRBV18

CDR3aa: CASSWGRSLAKNIQYF
j_gene: TRBJ2-4
v_gene: TRBV11-2